This is a list of T cell receptor beta chains from one sample in a study of spatial heterogeneity in lung cancer. TCRdb fed the 5' RACE reads into MiXCR, producing one record per CDR3 protein. The sample includes 9,000 or so distinct CDR3 sequences, 2.9% of them seen just once. This specimen consisted of lung tumor tissue, obtained at surgery. These receptors were collected from a male donor with early-stage non-small cell lung cancer. Each CDR3 is given with its conserved first and last residue. A D gene is named only where the DNA matches it firmly. A clone size is listed for some rows: how often the clone was seen (once, few, many), or a class if it is expanded.

clone_size | j_call | v_call | cdr3_length | d_call | cdr3_nt | cdr3_aa
many | TRBJ1-2 | TRBV6-6 | 19 | TRBD1 | TGTGCCAGCAGTTCCCCTCCGGGACAGGCGACCCTCCGTAACTATGGCTACACCTTC | CASSSPPGQATLRNYGYTF
medium-sized | TRBJ1-2 | TRBV5-6 | 13 | - | TGTGCCAGCAGCTTGGACAGGCTCTATGGCTACACCTTC | CASSLDRLYGYTF
many | TRBJ1-5 | TRBV7-2 | 15 | - | TGTGCCAGCAGCATACGAAGAGGGGTCGAGCAGCCCCAGCATTTT | CASSIRRGVEQPQHF
many | TRBJ2-3 | TRBV7-8 | 17 | TRBD1 | TGTGCCAGCAGCTTGGAGGCGACAGGGATTCTGACAGATACGCAGTATTTT | CASSLEATGILTDTQYF
many | TRBJ1-2 | TRBV2 | 13 | - | TGTGCCAGCAGACCTCCACAGAACTATGGCTACACCTTC | CASRPPQNYGYTF
medium-sized | TRBJ1-6 | TRBV19 | 17 | TRBD1 | TGTGCCAGTAGTATAGGTCCGACCGGGACAGGGCTTTCACCCCTCCACTTT | CASSIGPTGTGLSPLHF
many | TRBJ2-7 | TRBV27 | 14 | - | TGTGCCAGCAGTTTCTCCGGGAGACCCTACGAGCAGTACTTC | CASSFSGRPYEQYF
many | TRBJ1-1 | TRBV6-1 | 14 | - | TGTGCCAGCAGTGAGAATACGGGGGACACTGAAGCTTTCTTT | CASSENTGDTEAFF
many | TRBJ2-1 | TRBV7-3 | 13 | - | TGTGCCAGCAGCCTCGTTCGAGCCGATGAGCAGTTCTTC | CASSLVRADEQFF
medium-sized | TRBJ2-3 | TRBV28 | 16 | - | TGTGCCAGCAGTCCCCCACTAGCAGCTAGCACAGATACGCAGTATTTT | CASSPPLAASTDTQYF
many | TRBJ1-5 | TRBV6-2/TRBV6-3 | 14 | TRBD1 | TGTGCCAGCAGATCGGGACAGTATAATCAGCCCCAGCATTTT | CASRSGQYNQPQHF
many | TRBJ2-5 | TRBV12-3/TRBV12-4 | 17 | TRBD2 | TGTGCCAGCAGTTCTAGCGGGGGGGCCCAGATCCAAGAGACCCAGTACTTC | CASSSSGGAQIQETQYF
many | TRBJ1-1 | TRBV7-2 | 15 | - | TGTGCCAGCAGCTTATTCGAGGGCTTTCACACTGAAGCTTTCTTT | CASSLFEGFHTEAFF
- | TRBJ2-7 | TRBV6-2/TRBV6-3 | 12 | - | TGTGCCAGCAGTTACGGTAGGACGGAGCAGTACTTC | CASSYGRTEQYF
many | TRBJ2-5 | TRBV20-1 | 13 | TRBD1 | TGCAGTGCTGACGGACAGGGTCCTCAGACCCAGTACTTC | CSADGQGPQTQYF